Listed here are 26 T cell receptor beta chains from one sample, sequenced in a study of T-cell memory formation after mild COVID-19. Using its own MiXCR run on the 5' RACE reads, TCRdb lists one record per CDR3 protein. The data show 170,000 or so distinct CDR3 sequences, 20% to 25% seen once. Sequencing was done on a sample of PBMCs or a T cell subset sorted from them (not recorded which). The receptors originated from an adult woman who had mild COVID-19 (a few samples of this study predate the infection). Cell type and time point are not known.

As concerns this clonotype: The junction shows a germline mismatch at one end, possibly a read error. The chain combines TRBV4-1 with TRBJ2-3; TRBD2 agrees at 9 bases. The CDR3 length is 15 residues. Germline loops: CDR1 MGHRA, CDR2 YSYEKL. Written as DNA, the CDR3 is TGCGCCCGCAGCCAAGAACGCGGGGGGGCAGATACGCAGTATTTT. This sequence encodes CARSQERGGADTQYF.

CDR3 DNA: TGTGCCAGCAGAATTGACAGAACAAACACTGAAGCTTTCTTT. This codes for CASRIDRTNTEAFF. The chain joins TRBV7-9 to TRBJ1-1, with D perhaps matching TRBD1 (5 bases). V dropped 6 bases and J dropped 2 bases, with 13 bases sitting between them. The V gene's germline CDR1 is SEHNR and CDR2 FQNEAQ (reference sequence). The CDR3 spans 14 residues.

This clonotype has at least ten counts. The chain links TRBV24-1 to TRBJ2-1; 10 nucleotides align to TRBD2. V was clipped by 4 bases and J by 15 bases; unmatched bases: 8. This CDR3 comprises 13 residues. Per germline, CDR1 KGHDR and CDR2 SFDVKD. This CDR3 reads CATSDILAGTVFF. CDR3 DNA sequence: TGTGCCACCAGTGACATACTAGCGGGAACCGTGTTCTTC.

The chain has TRBV20-1 and TRBJ2-7; TRBD1 matches 10 bases. The CDR3 totals 17 residues. Germline trimming cut 4 bases from V and 3 bases from J; bases unmatched to any gene: 15. Germline V gene data show CDR1 as DFQATT and CDR2 as SNEGSKA (reference sequence). The CDR3 DNA reads as TGCAGTGCTACAGTTGTAAACCAGGACAGGGGGTACTACGAGCAGTACTTC. Protein sequence: CSATVVNQDRGYYEQYF.

This chain links TRBV7-9 with TRBJ2-7; TRBD1 agrees at 8 bases. The junction had 9 bases not matched to a gene; V was cut back by 8 bases and J by 6 bases. The CDR3 runs to 13 residues. Per the germline V gene, CDR1 is SEHNR and CDR2 is FQNEAQ (reference sequence). The CDR3 DNA is TGTGCCAGCTTTGGGGCAGGGGGCGGCGAGCAGTACTTC. Its protein product is CASFGAGGGEQYF.

V and J are TRBV14 and TRBJ1-3; D gene ambiguous. Germline CDR1 reads SGHDN; CDR2 reads FVKESK. There are 15 residues in the CDR3. The V end lost 0 bases, the J end lost 4 bases, and 10 bases lay between the germline ends. The DNA for the CDR3 is TGTGCCAGCAGCCAAGATCCCCACCCCGGAAACACCATATATTTT. Translating gives CASSQDPHPGNTIYF.

The gene calls are TRBV6-5 and TRBJ2-3; TRBD2 is a possible D gene (6 bases). CDR1 MNHEY and CDR2 SVGAGI come from the germline V gene. Trimming took off 6 bases at V and 4 bases at J, with 11 bases between the two ends. CDR3 length: 13 amino acids. CDR3 sequence: CASRSRLADTQYF. The CDR3 DNA reads as TGTGCCAGCAGGTCTAGACTAGCAGATACGCAGTATTTT.

The rearrangement joins TRBV5-1 to TRBJ2-1; D remains ambiguous. Germline values: CDR1 SGHRS, CDR2 YFSETQ. This CDR3 spans 15 amino acids. Trimming cost V 0 bases and J 2 bases, with 9 bases left between them. This chain's CDR3 is CASSLGGDTYNEQFF. The CDR3 region has the DNA TGCGCCAGCAGCTTGGGGGGTGACACCTACAATGAGCAGTTCTTC. Based on the CDR3 plus reference TRBV5-1 and TRBJ2-1, the full variable domain is KAGVTQTPRYLIKTRGQQVTLSCSPISGHRSVSWYQQTPGQGLQFLFEYFSETQRNKGNFPGRFSGRQFSNSRSEMNVSTLELGDSALYLCASSLGGDTYNEQFFGPGTRLTVL.

This clonotype has a count of ten or more. The gene calls are TRBV6-6 and TRBJ2-1; D perhaps matches TRBD1 (6 bases). The V end lost 8 bases, the J end lost 6 bases, and 14 bases lay between the germline ends. The CDR3 consists of 13 residues. Germline values: CDR1 MNHNY, CDR2 SVGAGI (reference sequence). The CDR3 bases are TGTGCCAGCCGAGCAGGGGTGAGCAATGAGCAGTTCTTC. Residues: CASRAGVSNEQFF.

This clonotype was seen only a few times. The rearrangement uses TRBV27 and TRBJ1-2; a possible D gene is TRBD1 (6 bases). Between the trimmed V and J ends, which lost 4 bases and 4 bases, there was a span of 16 bases. CDR3 length: 15 amino acids. CDR1 MNHEY and CDR2 SMNVEV come from the germline V gene (reference sequence). DNA of the CDR3: TGTGCCAGCAGTTCCAGGGGCGTTGGGGCCTATGGCTACACCTTC. Protein product: CASSSRGVGAYGYTF.

This chain uses TRBV27 with TRBJ2-1; 9 bases are a match to TRBD1. After removal of 3 bases from V and 7 bases from J, the junction contained 7 bases not matched to a gene. From germline, CDR1 is MNHEY and CDR2 SMNVEV (reference sequence). The CDR3 consists of 15 residues. CDR3 region: CASSLSGQGRNEQFF. CDR3 coding DNA: TGTGCCAGCAGTTTGTCGGGACAGGGTCGGAATGAGCAGTTCTTC.

V usage is TRBV25-1 and J usage is TRBJ2-3; TRBD2 matches 8 bases. CDR1 is MGHDK and CDR2 is SYGVNS in the germline V gene. The V gene end was trimmed by 2 bases and the J gene end by 5 bases; junction bases not matched to a gene: 3. The CDR3 has 14 amino acids. In DNA form, the CDR3 reads TGTGCCAGCAGTGAAGGACTAGCAGGAGATACGCAGTATTTT. It yields the protein CASSEGLAGDTQYF.

The V gene is TRBV4-1, the J gene TRBJ2-7, with D possibly being TRBD1 (6 bases). Deletions cut 1 base from V and 4 bases from J, with 17 bases between. In germline, CDR1 is MGHRA, CDR2 YSYEKL. This CDR3 region has 16 residues. The CDR3 region is CASSQVLLTGSYEQYF. In DNA, the CDR3 is TGCGCCAGCAGCCAAGTTCTCCTTACAGGGTCATACGAGCAGTACTTC.

V usage is TRBV9 and J usage is TRBJ2-3, with 8 bases matching TRBD2. Germline loops: CDR1 SGDLS, CDR2 YYNGEE. V dropped 1 base and J dropped 5; count of bases not matched to a gene: 9. The CDR3 is 16 residues long. As DNA, the CDR3 is TGTGCCAGCAGCGTAAGATCGCGGGGGGTGGTAGATACGCAGTATTTT. This gives the protein CASSVRSRGVVDTQYF.

This clonotype was recorded a few times. The chain joins TRBV7-8 to TRBJ2-7, with 8 positions matching TRBD2. The trim removed 2 bases at V and 6 bases at J, leaving 12 bases unmatched. Germline V gene lookup returns CDR1 SGHVS and CDR2 FQNEAQ. The CDR3 length is 16 residues. This CDR3 is CASSLRVAGPLGEQYF. The CDR3 DNA reads as TGTGCCAGCAGCTTACGGGTAGCGGGGCCTCTGGGCGAGCAGTACTTC.

This clonotype was detected only a few times. The chain employs TRBV5-1 and TRBJ2-7; no clear D. Germline CDR1 reads SGHRS; CDR2 reads YFSETQ. The CDR3 spans 13 residues. Trimming took 7 bases from V and 6 from J, leaving 17 bases between them. The CDR3: CASAQEITGEQYF. DNA for the CDR3: TGCGCCAGCGCCCAGGAAATCACGGGCGAGCAGTACTTC.

This chain connects TRBV12-3 or TRBV12-4 to TRBJ2-5, with a weak D call TRBD2 (5 bases). Trimming cost V 5 bases and J 1 base, with 14 bases left between them. The CDR3 consists of 15 residues. CDR3 nucleotides: TGTGCCAGCAGTCTGCGACCGGGGATCCAAGAGACCCAGTACTTC. Its translation is CASSLRPGIQETQYF.

The chain employs TRBV7-9 and TRBJ2-4; tentative D call: TRBD1 (6 bases). Germline CDR1 is SEHNR and CDR2 is FQNEAQ (reference sequence). CDR3 length: 14 amino acids. V was clipped by 6 bases and J by 4 bases, with 13 bases between them. The CDR3 region has the DNA TGTGCCAGCAGACCGGGACACGGGAAAAACATTCAGTACTTC. Translating it yields CASRPGHGKNIQYF.

This clonotype appeared a few times. The gene calls are TRBV12-3 or TRBV12-4 and TRBJ2-3; possible D gene TRBD2, 6 bases. The V end lost 6 bases, the J end lost 4 bases, and 17 bases lay between the germline ends. The CDR3 runs to 15 residues. The chain's CDR3 is CASSLDPTGADTQYF. The CDR3, as DNA: TGTGCCAGCAGCCTGGATCCAACGGGGGCAGATACGCAGTATTTT.

This clonotype showed up just a few times. The chain is built from TRBV4-1 and TRBJ2-7; D gene ambiguous. CDR1 and CDR2 from the germline V gene are MGHRA and YSYEKL. V dropped 1 base and J dropped 2 bases, with 9 bases sitting between them. This CDR3 is built from 14 residues. The CDR3 bases are TGCGCCAGCAGCCAAGCCGGGCGACCCTACGAGCAGTACTTC. Protein: CASSQAGRPYEQYF.

The rearrangement joins TRBV5-1 to TRBJ2-7; 7 bases agree with TRBD1. This CDR3 is 15 amino acids long. Germline-derived CDR1 and CDR2 are SGHRS and YFSETQ. V gave up 0 bases and J gave up 2 bases; unmatched junction bases: 5. The CDR3 protein is CASSLDRGPTYEQYF. The CDR3 DNA follows: TGCGCCAGCAGCTTGGACAGGGGTCCGACCTACGAGCAGTACTTC. The whole variable domain, filled in from reference TRBV5-1 and TRBJ2-7, reads KAGVTQTPRYLIKTRGQQVTLSCSPISGHRSVSWYQQTPGQGLQFLFEYFSETQRNKGNFPGRFSGRQFSNSRSEMNVSTLELGDSALYLCASSLDRGPTYEQYFGPGTRLTVT.

In this sample, this clonotype turned up a few times. The rearrangement joins TRBV6-5 to TRBJ2-7; tentatively, D is TRBD2 (6 bases). This CDR3 contains 15 residues. The V and J ends lost 7 bases and 0 bases respectively, with 16 bases between them. Germline V gene sequence: CDR1 MNHEY, CDR2 SVGAGI. CDR3 in DNA: TGTGCCAGCAATCAGCAGGCGGGGAGCTCCTACGAGCAGTACTTC. Translating gives CASNQQAGSSYEQYF.

This sequence joins TRBV5-1 and TRBJ1-1; no clear D gene. Germline CDR1 is SGHRS and CDR2 is YFSETQ. Trimming shortened V by 2 bases and J by 6 bases, and 17 bases separated the two germline ends. CDR3 length: 15 residues. CDR3 in DNA: TGCGCCAGCAGCTTCCTTGGACCGCTGGACGCTGAAGCTTTCTTT. It is translated as CASSFLGPLDAEAFF.

The chain joins TRBV9 to TRBJ2-5; 10 bases are a match to TRBD2. The CDR3 length is 16 residues. V lost 4 bases and J lost 5; bases outside the gene matches: 11. Germline V gene data show CDR1 as SGDLS and CDR2 as YYNGEE. In DNA, the CDR3 is TGTGCCAGCAGCCCGACCCCGGGACTAGCGTTGGAGACCCAGTACTTC. This translates into CASSPTPGLALETQYF.

This clonotype was seen more than once but under ten times. The V and J genes are TRBV6-2 or TRBV6-3 and TRBJ2-1; perhaps TRBD2 as D (6 bases). The CDR3 is made up of 14 amino acids. V was trimmed by 4 bases and J by 10 bases, leaving 17 bases between them. The V gene's germline CDR1 is MNHEY and CDR2 SVGEGT. CDR3 bases: TGTGCCAGCAGTTTGGATCAGGGAGGAGCAGAGCAGTTCTTC. Translation gives CASSLDQGGAEQFF.

In this sample, this clonotype turned up a few times. The rearrangement joins TRBV3-1 to TRBJ2-6, with D hard to call. CDR3 length equals 17 residues. V dropped 0 bases and J dropped 0 bases, with 9 bases sitting between them. CDR1 and CDR2 (germline): LGHDT, YNNKEL (reference sequence). Written as DNA, the CDR3 is TGTGCCAGCAGCCAAGATTCGGGTTACTCTGGGGCCAACGTCCTGACTTTC. As protein: CASSQDSGYSGANVLTF.